The T cell receptor (beta chain) under discussion was sequenced for a study of blood T cell repertoires in COVID-19. Study overall: Researchers got acute and convalescent COVID-19 samples from the United States, Italy and Spain. T cells, B-cell-depleted T cells, or PBMCs supplied cDNA or gDNA.

Trimming cost V 5 bases and J 6 bases; bases outside gene matches: 12. CDR1 SGHVS and CDR2 FQNEAQ come from the germline V gene. CDR3 size: 16 residues. In the authors' workflow: Amplification of reference gene primers provided the estimated nucleated cell counts. Using immunoSEQ multiplex PCR, the repertoire was profiled, and TCRdb retains in-frame clones only, with some absent. V, J and clone size are those of that table, while D and trimming were read from the DNA. The data show 110,000 to 150,000 clones, with around nine tenths seen just once and over 5% held by the top ten. This chain links TRBV7-8 with TRBJ2-2; 7 bases match TRBD1. Source material: peripheral blood. The source of this sequence is a human donor in a cohort sampled during active COVID-19. The CDR3, as DNA: TGTGCCAGCAGCACTGGGACAGTTAGGACCGCCGGGGAGCTGTTTTTT. This sequence encodes CASSTGTVRTAGELFF.